The clone carrying this TCR beta chain was counted a few times. The antigen remains undetermined. The germline V gene has CDR1 SEHNR and CDR2 FQNEAQ (reference sequence). Trimming removed 5 bases at V and 6 bases at J, with 9 bases between. CDR3 length: 12 amino acids. This sample was taken from a study of CD8 T cells in ankylosing spondylitis. Regarding the study as a whole: There was a TCR beta motif, made of roughly eight highly homologous variants, that appeared characteristic of ankylosing spondylitis blood. Within matched ankylosing spondylitis synovial fluid, disease-linked clones were reportedly significantly enriched.

One entry per CDR3 protein, called by TCRdb with MiXCR from the 5' RACE reads. The sample has around 890,000 distinct CDR3 sequences; approximately 12% are singletons. This chain links TRBV7-9 with TRBJ2-3; D remains ambiguous. This TCR was recovered from a male donor with ankylosing spondylitis. Material for sequencing was blood, either unsorted or a sorted T cell fraction (not recorded which). CDR3 DNA sequence: TGTGCCAGCAGCGAGAGTAAGGATACGCAGTATTTT. This gives the protein CASSESKDTQYF.